The clone carrying this T cell receptor (beta chain) is a singleton in its sample. This specimen belongs to a study of cytomegalovirus exposure and HLA in healthy donors. This PCR relied on a set of 60 Vbeta primers and 13 Jbeta primers. The data were produced by immunoSEQ multiplex PCR, yet TCRdb's version contains in-frame clones alone and is incomplete. The repertoire holds about 89,000 clones, 76% seen once, with just over 1.4% in the top ten. The TCR comes from a male donor in good health and CMV-seronegative. Material: PBMCs.

CDR3 sequence: CASQGRVNTEAFF. As DNA, the CDR3 is TGTGCCAGCCAGGGCAGGGTGAACACTGAAGCTTTCTTT. This chain connects TRBV27 to TRBJ1-1, with a tentative D call TRBD1 (5 bases). The CDR3 is made up of 13 amino acids. Germline V gives CDR1 MNHEY, CDR2 SMNVEV (reference sequence). V was clipped by 8 bases and J by 0 bases, with 10 bases between them.